The clone carrying this TCR beta chain was picked up one time. This could be a read error, since a much larger clone is one nucleotide away. Because it lacks the conserved phenylalanine or tryptophan at the end, this CDR3 is likely a read error. The sample is drawn from a study of molecular identifiers for immune sequencing clone quantification. CDR1 is MGHRA and CDR2 is YSYEKL in the germline V gene. The CDR3 extends over 18 amino acids. Trimming removed 0 bases from V and 7 bases from J, with 24 bases in between. TCRdb reprocessed the PCR reads via MiXCR and lists one record per CDR3 protein. Of under 350,000 distinct CDR3 sequences in the sample, 24% were seen once.

This receptor was taken from a human donor in good health. Some libraries in this study had Jurkat cell RNA spiked in. The rearrangement joins TRBV4-1 to TRBJ2-5; weak D call: TRBD2 (6 bases). The sequenced sample consisted of naive CD8+ T cells from blood, with Jurkat cell RNA spiked in. Subset noted: FACS-sorted CD8+CD4-CCR7+CD45RA+ naive T cells. The CDR3 coding sequence is TGCGCCAGCAGCCAAGATCTTATAGGGGCTAGCGCTGGAGGGACCCAGTACGTC. It specifies CASSQDLIGASAGGTQYV.